Each of the 29 T cell receptor beta chains below was sequenced from the same sample in a study of beta chain features in type 1 diabetes. All of the isolated RNA was reverse transcribed, so expressed TCRB transcripts were sequenced. Using immunoSEQ multiplex PCR, the repertoire was profiled, and TCRdb retains in-frame clones only, with some absent. Of around 19,000 clones listed, approximately 50% were seen once; the top ten hold 0.43%. Sequencing input: stem cell memory CD4+ T cells from blood. The receptor set was obtained from a man aged 18-30 years in good health.

The chain is built from TRBV9 and TRBJ2-2, with D perhaps matching TRBD2 (6 bases). The CDR3 is 16 residues long. V was shortened by 0 bases and J by 7 bases, with 16 bases between the two germline ends. Germline CDR1 reads SGDLS; CDR2 reads YYNGEE. The CDR3 region has the DNA TGTGCCAGCAGCGTAGACGTGGCGGGGTTTGGCGGGGAGCTGTTTTTT. Protein product: CASSVDVAGFGGELFF.

The rearrangement uses TRBV7-2 and TRBJ1-5; D possibly corresponds to TRBD1 (5 bases). V lost 5 bases and J 7 bases, leaving 12 bases between the germline ends. The CDR3 extends over 13 amino acids. Germline CDR1 and CDR2: SGHTA and FQGNSA. The DNA of the CDR3 is TGTGCCAGCAGCGGAGACGGGGGACAGCCCCAGCATTTT. This translates into CASSGDGGQPQHF.

This rearrangement joins TRBV6-6 to TRBJ2-7, with no clear D. Germline V CDR1 and CDR2: MNHNY, SVGAGI (reference sequence). The V and J ends lost 6 bases and 3 bases respectively, with 12 bases between them. The CDR3 has 13 amino acids. CDR3 residues: CASRLSRFYEQYF. The CDR3 DNA reads TGTGCCAGCAGGCTTAGTAGATTCTACGAGCAGTACTTC.

This sequence joins TRBV28 and TRBJ1-2; TRBD1 aligns across 7 bases. CDR1 is MDHEN, CDR2 SYDVKM, per germline. Trimming took 5 bases from V and 1 from J; bases not matched to a gene: 1. There are 13 residues in the CDR3. The CDR3 bases are TGTGCCAGCAGTCAGGGGGTTAACTATGGCTACACCTTC. Translated: CASSQGVNYGYTF.

This clone appeared a few times. The rearrangement links TRBV19 to TRBJ2-7; TRBD1 is a possible D gene (5 bases). The germline gives CDR1 LNHDA, CDR2 SQIVND (reference sequence). This CDR3 is built from 14 residues. V dropped 0 bases and J dropped 1 base, with 7 bases sitting between them. In nucleotides, the CDR3 is TGTGCCAGTAGTATAGACAGGGCGTCCTACGAGCAGTACTTC. Translation gives CASSIDRASYEQYF. Filled out from reference TRBV19 and TRBJ2-7, the complete variable domain reads DGGITQSPKYLFRKEGQNVTLSCEQNLNHDAMYWYRQDPGQGLRLIYYSQIVNDFQKGDIAEGYSVSREKKESFPLTVTSAQKNPTAFYLCASSIDRASYEQYFGPGTRLTVT.

V usage is TRBV19 and J usage is TRBJ2-3; TRBD2 agrees at 7 bases. The CDR3 is 16 residues long. Germline V gene lookup returns CDR1 LNHDA and CDR2 SQIVND (reference sequence). V was pared by 3 bases and J by 0 bases, with 6 bases of the junction left unmatched. DNA of the CDR3: TGTGCCAGTAGTATTCCCGGCGGGGGAAGCACAGATACGCAGTATTTT. Amino acid sequence: CASSIPGGGSTDTQYF.

The chain uses TRBV7-2 and TRBJ1-2; no reliable D call. The germline V gene has CDR1 SGHTA and CDR2 FQGNSA. The CDR3 spans 13 residues. V was pared by 1 base and J by 1 base, with 4 bases between. The CDR3, as DNA: TGTGCCAGCAGCTTAGACAATAACTATGGCTACACCTTC. This sequence encodes CASSLDNNYGYTF.

This clone showed up just once. The rearrangement links TRBV7-9 to TRBJ2-1, with a possible D match to TRBD1 (8 bases). Germline-derived CDR1 and CDR2 are SEHNR and FQNEAQ (reference sequence). The CDR3 runs 14 residues. Trimming pared 0 bases from V and 13 bases from J, leaving 16 bases between. The CDR3 region has the DNA TGTGCCAGCAGCTTAGCAGGACAGGGAGGGTATCAGTTCTTC. Residues: CASSLAGQGGYQFF.

The chain joins TRBV30 to TRBJ1-2; D remains unclear. Per the germline V gene, CDR1 is GTSNPN and CDR2 is SVGIG (reference sequence). The CDR3 is 14 residues long. Trimming cost V 0 bases and J 8 bases, with 16 bases left between them. The CDR3 DNA sequence: TGTGCCTGGAGTGTACAGACCCCAATAAAAGGCTACACCTTC. This gives the protein CAWSVQTPIKGYTF.

This sequence joins TRBV2 and TRBJ2-1; D uncertain. Germline CDR1 reads SNHLY; CDR2 reads FYNNEI. The CDR3 covers 15 residues. V was trimmed by 7 bases and J by 3 bases, leaving 16 bases between them. The CDR3 loop reads CASKFYGGVYNEQFF. CDR3 nucleotides: TGTGCCAGCAAATTCTATGGCGGAGTCTACAATGAGCAGTTCTTC. The whole variable domain, filled in from reference TRBV2 and TRBJ2-1, reads EPEVTQTPSHQVTQMGQEVILRCVPISNHLYFYWYRQILGQKVEFLVSFYNNEISEKSEIFDDQFSVERPDGSNFTLKIRSTKLEDSAMYFCASKFYGGVYNEQFFGPGTRLTVL.

V and J are TRBV18 and TRBJ1-4; TRBD1 aligns across 9 bases. Germline CDR1 KGHSH, CDR2 LQKENI. The V segment lost 4 bases and the J segment 7 bases; nucleotides outside the gene matches: 7. The CDR3 runs 15 residues. CDR3 sequence reads: CASSLAGTGREKLFF. The CDR3, as DNA: TGTGCCAGCTCACTGGCCGGGACAGGGCGTGAAAAACTGTTTTTT.

The rearrangement uses TRBV7-2 and TRBJ2-1; 9 bases fit TRBD2. The CDR3 consists of 15 residues. The germline V gene encodes CDR1 SGHTA and CDR2 FQGNSA. With V trimmed by 4 bases and J by 8 bases, 9 bases remained unmatched. CDR3 sequence: CASSSPGLAWYEQFF. The CDR3, as DNA: TGTGCCAGCAGCTCGCCGGGACTAGCATGGTATGAGCAGTTCTTC.

This clone has just a few counts. The chain links TRBV4-2 to TRBJ2-7; possibly TRBD1 for D (5 bases). Between the trimmed V and J ends, which lost 0 bases and 3 bases, there was a span of 6 bases. The CDR3 spans 13 residues. Germline V lookup: CDR1 LGHNA, CDR2 YNFKEQ. This chain's CDR3 is CASSQDQGYEQYF. The CDR3, as DNA: TGTGCCAGCAGCCAAGATCAGGGCTACGAGCAGTACTTC.

The chain recombines TRBV9 with TRBJ2-5; TRBD2 aligns across 9 bases. Germline V gene sequence: CDR1 SGDLS, CDR2 YYNGEE. This CDR3 contains 16 residues. The trim removed 3 bases at V and 2 bases at J, leaving 8 bases unmatched. In DNA form, the CDR3 reads TGTGCCAGCAGCGCCCCGGGGCGGGAGGGTCAAGAGACCCAGTACTTC. This gives the protein CASSAPGREGQETQYF.

This clone was picked up a small number of times. The rearrangement links TRBV28 to TRBJ2-7; D call uncertain. With 5 bases removed from V and 3 bases from J, the gap between germline ends came to 8 bases. The germline V gene has CDR1 MDHEN and CDR2 SYDVKM. There are 12 residues in the CDR3. The CDR3 is CASSPRLYEQYF. CDR3 sequence (DNA): TGTGCCAGCAGTCCCCGACTCTACGAGCAGTACTTC.

In its sample, this clone was seen a few times. The chain couples TRBV9 to TRBJ1-6; a possible D gene is TRBD1 (5 bases). The CDR3 covers 16 residues. Trimming took off 1 base at V and 7 bases at J, with 15 bases between the two ends. The germline gives CDR1 SGDLS, CDR2 YYNGEE. The CDR3 region is CASSVRSGVVNSPLHF. In nucleotides, the CDR3 is TGTGCCAGCAGCGTAAGATCGGGGGTCGTAAATTCACCCCTCCACTTT. Supplemented by reference TRBV9 and TRBJ1-6, the full variable domain reads DSGVTQTPKHLITATGQRVTLRCSPRSGDLSVYWYQQSLDQGLQFLIQYYNGEERAKGNILERFSAQQFPDLHSELNLSSLELGDSALYFCASSVRSGVVNSPLHFGNGTRLTVT.

In this sample, this clone turned up once. The rearrangement uses TRBV19 and TRBJ2-2; perhaps TRBD2 as D (6 bases). The V end was cut by 1 base, the J end by 2 bases, with 11 bases between. Germline assignment: CDR1 LNHDA and CDR2 SQIVND (reference sequence). CDR3 size: 16 residues. CDR3 DNA sequence: TGTGCCAGTAGTATAGTAGGAGGGGTCAACACCGGGGAGCTGTTTTTT. This encodes CASSIVGGVNTGELFF.

The rearrangement links TRBV27 to TRBJ2-6; 11 bases match TRBD1. V lost 2 bases and J lost 4; bases outside the gene matches: 10. CDR3 length: 19 residues. Germline loops: CDR1 MNHEY, CDR2 SMNVEV (reference sequence). CDR3 sequence (DNA): TGTGCCAGCAGTTTAGGCCCGGACAGGGGGCGTTCAGGGGCCAACGTCCTGACTTTC. Encoded protein: CASSLGPDRGRSGANVLTF.

The chain joins TRBV9 to TRBJ2-7, with TRBD1 as a possible D gene (5 bases). Germline V gene sequence: CDR1 SGDLS, CDR2 YYNGEE. The CDR3 length is 14 residues. The V end lost 0 bases, the J end lost 3 bases, and 10 bases lay between the germline ends. The CDR3 sequence: CASSVEAQGYEQYF. As DNA, the CDR3 is TGTGCCAGCAGCGTAGAGGCGCAGGGCTACGAGCAGTACTTC.

This clone showed up just a few times. The chain employs TRBV4-3 and TRBJ2-1; D perhaps matches TRBD1 (6 bases). Trimming cost V 2 bases and J 7 bases, with 21 bases left between them. Germline assignment: CDR1 LGHNA and CDR2 YSLEER. This CDR3 has 17 residues. The CDR3 spells CASSQRSRGMTGNEQFF. CDR3 coding DNA: TGCGCCAGCAGCCAAAGATCCAGGGGAATGACGGGTAATGAGCAGTTCTTC.

V usage is TRBV28 and J usage is TRBJ1-1; D gene unclear. The germline gives CDR1 MDHEN, CDR2 SYDVKM. The CDR3 spans 11 residues. V was cut by 7 bases and J by 5 bases, with 8 bases left in between. CDR3 nucleotides: TGTGCCAGCATCCATCGGACTGAAGCTTTCTTT. Amino acid sequence: CASIHRTEAFF. Complete variable domain (other parts from reference TRBV28 and TRBJ1-1): DVKVTQSSRYLVKRTGEKVFLECVQDMDHENMFWYRQDPGLGLRLIYFSYDVKMKEKGDIPEGYSVSREKKERFSLILESASTNQTSMYLCASIHRTEAFFGQGTRLTVV.

The chain carries TRBV4-2 and TRBJ2-5, with TRBD1 identical over 8 bases. This CDR3 region has 14 residues. Looked up from germline, CDR1 is LGHNA and CDR2 is YNFKEQ. The J segment lost 5 bases and the V segment lost 4 bases, leaving 6 bases of the junction unmatched. CDR3 coding DNA: TGTGCCAGCAGCCCCCGACAGGGGAGGGAGACCCAGTACTTC. It specifies CASSPRQGRETQYF.

The chain joins TRBV19 to TRBJ1-5, with TRBD1 matching 7 bases. Per the germline V gene, CDR1 is LNHDA and CDR2 is SQIVND (reference sequence). V trimming: 4 bases; J trimming: 4 bases; junction bases outside the gene matches: 10. The CDR3 has 16 residues. For the CDR3, the DNA is TGTGCCAGTAGTACGCGATCGGACAGGACAAATCAGCCCCAGCATTTT. Translation gives CASSTRSDRTNQPQHF. Together with reference TRBV19 and TRBJ1-5, the CDR3 gives the full variable domain: DGGITQSPKYLFRKEGQNVTLSCEQNLNHDAMYWYRQDPGQGLRLIYYSQIVNDFQKGDIAEGYSVSREKKESFPLTVTSAQKNPTAFYLCASSTRSDRTNQPQHFGDGTRLSIL.

The rearrangement joins TRBV2 to TRBJ2-5; 9 bases fit TRBD1. CDR3 length equals 17 residues. V lost 0 bases, J lost 0 bases, and 5 bases stayed unmatched. The germline gives CDR1 SNHLY, CDR2 FYNNEI. The CDR3 is CASSEARTGAYQETQYF. Written as DNA, the CDR3 is TGTGCCAGCAGTGAAGCTCGGACAGGGGCTTACCAAGAGACCCAGTACTTC.

The chain uses TRBV7-2 and TRBJ2-4; D is uncertain. Germline-derived CDR1 and CDR2 are SGHTA and FQGNSA. The CDR3 consists of 14 residues. Trimming removed 5 bases at V and 7 bases at J, with 15 bases between. In DNA, the CDR3 is TGTGCCAGCAGCCCCACTATACCCAGTAACATTCAGTACTTC. It specifies CASSPTIPSNIQYF.

The chain combines TRBV27 with TRBJ2-7; 7 nucleotides agree with TRBD2. The CDR3 sequence is 15 residues long. The trim removed 0 bases at V and 5 bases at J, leaving 7 bases unmatched. Germline V gene sequence: CDR1 MNHEY, CDR2 SMNVEV (reference sequence). The CDR3 DNA reads TGTGCCAGCAGTTTATCGTCCGGGAGGATCCACGAGCAGTACTTC. This encodes CASSLSSGRIHEQYF.

This clone was detected a few times. J is TRBJ2-5 and V is TRBV29-1; TRBD2 is a possible D gene (6 bases). V lost 5 bases to trimming and J lost 5 bases, with 12 bases between them. CDR1 and CDR2 (germline): SQVTM, ANQGSEA. The CDR3 sequence is 12 residues long. CDR3 DNA sequence: TGCAGCGTTAAAGCTAGCGCGGAGACCCAGTACTTC. The encoded protein is CSVKASAETQYF.

This rearrangement joins TRBV30 to TRBJ1-2; 7 bases map to TRBD1. From germline, CDR1 is GTSNPN and CDR2 SVGIG (reference sequence). V lost 5 bases, J lost 8 bases, and 11 bases stayed unmatched. The CDR3 is 13 amino acids. The CDR3 bases are TGTGCCTGGGGGAGAGGGACAGTGGACGGCTACACCTTC. This translates into CAWGRGTVDGYTF.

The table lists this clone with a few counts. This chain connects TRBV2 to TRBJ1-5; TRBD1 aligns across 7 bases. The CDR3 has 14 amino acids. V was pared by 4 bases and J by 5 bases, with 5 bases of the junction left unmatched. The germline V gene encodes CDR1 SNHLY and CDR2 FYNNEI. DNA for the CDR3: TGTGCCAGCAGTGGGACAGGAGGAGATCAGCCCCAGCATTTT. Encoded protein: CASSGTGGDQPQHF.